This TCR beta chain was identified in a study of blood T cells in healthy people across ages. Study-wide points: Diversity figures derived from one million T cells were judged to underestimate the true value.

It was with a sample-barcoded 5' primer and a J-beta primer mix that a second PCR of about 6 to 11 cycles was run. TCRdb passed the 5' RACE reads through MiXCR, listing each CDR3 protein once. The repertoire holds 660,000 or so distinct CDR3 sequences, with under 70% as singletons. Trimming took 3 bases from V and 8 from J, leaving 10 bases between them. The CDR3 loop spans 12 amino acids. Germline values: CDR1 MDHEN, CDR2 SYDVKM. Worth noting for this clonotype: What it binds is not known.

Input material: blood. The chain joins TRBV28 to TRBJ1-2, with D tentatively TRBD1 (6 bases). The TCR was taken from a man aged 55 to 70 in good health. Here the CDR3 DNA reads TGTGCCAGCAGTTTTGGTGGGGGCGGCTACACCTTC. Its translation is CASSFGGGGYTF.